Here is one T cell receptor beta chain with its context. These data originate in a study of CD8 T cells in ankylosing spondylitis. TCRdb used MiXCR to reprocess the 5' RACE reads, holding one entry per CDR3 protein. The data show about 340,000 distinct CDR3 sequences, roughly 14% seen once. V was pared by 1 base and J by 5 bases, with 15 bases between. There are 15 residues in the CDR3. The germline V gene has CDR1 SGHRS and CDR2 YFSETQ. Sequenced sample: blood, either unsorted or a sorted T cell fraction (not recorded which). This TCR derives from a male donor with ankylosing spondylitis or in good health (not recorded which). The chain combines TRBV5-1 with TRBJ2-5; perhaps TRBD2 as D (7 bases). This chain's CDR3 is CASSLMGGAGETQYF. CDR3 coding DNA: TGCGCCAGCAGCTTGATGGGGGGGGCCGGGGAGACCCAGTACTTC.